Listed here are 2 T cell receptor beta chains from one sample, sequenced in a study of radiotherapy plus CTLA-4 blockade in lung cancer. Generated by immunoSEQ multiplex PCR, the TCRdb table keeps only in-frame clones and is missing some. The repertoire includes more than 95,000 clones, around 79% of them detected once, and 2.8% sits in the top ten. Sequencing was performed on peripheral blood, taken from a patient treated with radiotherapy plus ipilimumab. All receptors come from a human donor with non-small cell lung cancer who had a partial response to radiotherapy plus ipilimumab. Some clones in this sample may be carry-over from other donors' samples.

The gene calls are TRBV5-1 and TRBJ2-5, with a weak D call TRBD1 (6 bases). The CDR3 covers 14 residues. Trimming stripped 0 bases from V and 6 bases from J, with 12 bases between. The V gene's germline CDR1 is SGHRS and CDR2 YFSETQ. The CDR3 region is CASSLVQGTKTQYF. As DNA, the CDR3 is TGCGCCAGCAGCTTGGTGCAGGGGACGAAGACCCAGTACTTC.

This chain links TRBV5-1 with TRBJ1-4; no definite D call. Per germline, CDR1 SGHRS and CDR2 YFSETQ. Trimming removed 4 bases from V and 0 bases from J, with 13 bases in between. CDR3 length: 16 amino acids. The CDR3 sequence is CASSVMMAATNEKLFF. The CDR3 DNA is TGCGCCAGCAGCGTGATGATGGCTGCAACTAATGAAAAACTGTTTTTT.